Listed below are T cell receptor beta chains from one sample, sequenced in a study of blood T cell repertoires in COVID-19. Sequencing used immunoSEQ multiplex PCR; TCRdb keeps in-frame clones, though not all of them. The sample yields about 150,000 clones, roughly four fifths seen once. The material sequenced was peripheral blood. Every receptor here comes from a woman older than 75 with acute or convalescent COVID-19. The CDR3 runs from the conserved cysteine through the conserved F or W. The D gene is left open where the match is weak. For some rows the clone size is stated as once, few or many, or as a class when expanded; others skip it.

>-|TRBD1|TRBJ1-2|TRBV25-1
CASSESQTGSYGYTF
TGTGCCAGCAGTGAATCCCAGACAGGGAGCTATGGCTACACCTTC
>once|TRBD1|TRBJ2-7|TRBV9
CASSVGTGTYEQYF
TGTGCCAGCAGCGTAGGGACAGGAACCTACGAGCAGTACTTC
>-|-|TRBJ2-1|TRBV7-9
CASSFTWLAIGNNEQFF
TGTGCCAGCAGCTTCACGTGGCTAGCAATAGGTAACAATGAGCAGTTCTTC
>-|-|TRBJ1-5|TRBV3-1/TRBV3-2
CASSQDVSGQPQHF
TGTGCCAGCAGCCAAGATGTTAGTGGTCAGCCCCAGCATTTT
>-|TRBD1|TRBJ1-1|TRBV19
CASTIDRVQAFF
TGTGCCAGTACCATCGACAGGGTACAGGCTTTCTTT
>few|-|TRBJ1-1|TRBV18
CASSTIRNTEAFF
TGTGCCAGCTCAACTATAAGGAACACTGAAGCTTTCTTT
>-|-|TRBJ1-3|TRBV25-1
CASTGNSGNTIYF
TGTGCCAGCACAGGGAACAGTGGAAACACCATATATTTT
>-|TRBD1|TRBJ1-1|TRBV29-1
CSALRTGRNTEAFF
TGCAGCGCCCTCAGGACAGGGAGGAACACTGAAGCTTTCTTT
>once|TRBD1|TRBJ1-1|TRBV2
CAGTGQGGTEAFF
TGTGCCGGAACCGGACAGGGAGGGACTGAAGCTTTCTTT
>-|-|TRBJ1-3|TRBV18
CASSPLLSGGNTIYF
TGTGCCAGCTCACCCCTCCTGTCAGGTGGAAACACCATATATTTT
>-|TRBD2|TRBJ2-5|TRBV15
CATSQRGGHETQYF
TGTGCCACCAGCCAGCGGGGGGGCCATGAGACCCAGTACTTC
>-|TRBD1|TRBJ1-6|TRBV19
CASKSTGERSPLHF
TGTGCCAGTAAATCGACAGGGGAGAGGTCACCCCTCCACTTT
>few|-|TRBJ2-2|TRBV6-2/TRBV6-3
CASSGTSEAGELFF
TGTGCCAGCAGTGGAACGTCGGAGGCCGGGGAGCTGTTTTTT
>few|-|TRBJ1-2|TRBV7-2
CASSLSTGYGYTF
TGTGCCAGCAGCTTATCCACGGGCTATGGCTACACCTTC
>-|-|TRBJ2-7|TRBV18
CASSPRVGEDEQYF
TGTGCCAGCTCACCACGAGTAGGGGAAGACGAGCAGTACTTC
>-|-|TRBJ1-1|TRBV2
CASSDMSGGLYTEAFF
TGTGCCAGCAGTGACATGTCCGGGGGTTTATATACTGAAGCTTTCTTT
>once|-|TRBJ1-1|TRBV19
CASSTQGDTEAFF
TGTGCCAGTAGTACACAGGGAGACACTGAAGCTTTCTTT
>-|-|TRBJ1-1|TRBV29-1
CSVEDGGRATEAFF
TGCAGCGTTGAAGATGGGGGCAGGGCCACTGAAGCTTTCTTT
>-|TRBD2|TRBJ2-5|TRBV6-2/TRBV6-3
CASSYGGGGALVETQYF
TGTGCCAGCAGTTACGGTGGCGGGGGGGCTCTGGTAGAGACCCAGTACTTC
>few|-|TRBJ1-4|TRBV2
CASSPGQTNEKLFF
TGTGCCAGCAGTCCCGGACAGACTAATGAAAAACTGTTTTTT
>-|-|TRBJ2-1|TRBV30
CAWSVLRDNEQFF
TGTGCCTGGAGTGTCCTCAGGGACAATGAGCAGTTCTTC
>-|-|TRBJ2-1|TRBV7-9
CASSLGPTYSYNEQFF
TGTGCCAGCAGCTTAGGTCCCACCTACTCCTACAATGAGCAGTTCTTC
>-|-|TRBJ1-6|TRBV19
CASKEQGASPLHF
TGTGCCAGTAAGGAACAGGGAGCTTCCCCCCTCCACTTT
>-|-|TRBJ1-1|TRBV13
CASSTSQNTEAFF
TGTGCCAGCAGCACTTCTCAGAACACTGAAGCTTTCTTT
>-|-|TRBJ2-3|TRBV24-1
CATSPPGSTDTQYF
TGTGCCACCAGTCCACCGGGGAGCACAGATACGCAGTATTTT
>-|TRBD1|TRBJ1-2|TRBV5-6
CASSMTGVEGYTF
TGTGCCAGCAGTATGACAGGGGTCGAAGGCTACACCTTC
>-|-|TRBJ2-7|TRBV3-1/TRBV3-2
CASSQAVAHEQYF
TGTGCCAGCAGCCAAGCAGTGGCCCACGAGCAGTACTTC
>once|TRBD1|TRBJ1-4|TRBV16
CASGQGLMDKLFF
TGTGCCAGCGGACAGGGTTTGATGGATAAACTGTTTTTT
>few|TRBD1|TRBJ2-1|TRBV5-1
CASSYGQGGNEQFF
TGCGCCAGCAGCTACGGACAGGGGGGGAATGAGCAGTTCTTC
>-|-|TRBJ2-3|TRBV7-9
CASSLGQFTDTQYF
TGTGCCAGCAGCTTAGGTCAGTTCACAGATACGCAGTATTTT
>-|TRBD1|TRBJ1-2|TRBV27
CASSSNRGGLGYGYTF
TGTGCCAGCAGTTCTAACAGGGGTGGGTTAGGCTATGGCTACACCTTC
>-|TRBD1|TRBJ2-1|TRBV4-2
CASSRTLQGAQNEQFF
TGTGCCAGCAGCCGCACTCTTCAGGGGGCGCAGAATGAGCAGTTCTTC
>-|-|TRBJ1-1|TRBV5-1
CASSLAGGNTEAFF
TGCGCCAGCAGCCTGGCGGGGGGCAACACTGAAGCTTTCTTT
>few|TRBD1|TRBJ1-2|TRBV6-6
CASTRDRRDYGYTF
TGTGCCAGCACTAGGGACAGAAGGGACTATGGCTACACCTTC
>-|TRBD1|TRBJ2-3|TRBV7-2
CASSPDRGTDTQYF
TGTGCCAGCAGCCCCGACAGGGGCACAGATACGCAGTATTTT
>-|TRBD2|TRBJ2-1|TRBV5-1
CASSLARDGGGVVGEQFF
TGCGCCAGCAGCTTGGCCAGGGATGGCGGGGGGGTCGTCGGTGAGCAGTTCTTC
>-|-|TRBJ1-1|TRBV6-2/TRBV6-3
CASSYQDRLNTEAFF
TGTGCCAGCAGTTACCAAGACAGACTGAACACTGAAGCTTTCTTT
>-|TRBD1|TRBJ1-6|TRBV3-1/TRBV3-2
CASSQGQGNSSPLHF
TGTGCCAGCAGCCAAGGACAGGGGAATAGTTCACCCCTCCACTTT
>-|-|TRBJ1-5|TRBV6-5
CASSYSSLGDQPQHF
TGTGCCAGCAGTTACTCGAGTCTAGGGGATCAGCCCCAGCATTTT
>-|TRBD1|TRBJ1-6|TRBV6-6
CASTIDGAGGSSPLHF
TGTGCCAGCACAATAGATGGGGCAGGGGGGAGTTCACCCCTCCACTTT
>-|TRBD1|TRBJ1-2|TRBV18
CASSPTGGYGYTF
TGTGCCAGCTCACCGACAGGGGGCTATGGCTACACCTTC
>-|TRBD1|TRBJ1-3|TRBV19
CASSISGDRRYTIYF
TGTGCCAGTAGTATTTCGGGGGACAGGAGATACACCATATATTTT
>many|-|TRBJ2-1|TRBV3-1/TRBV3-2
CASSLTSFEQFF
TGTGCCAGCAGCCTAACGAGTTTTGAGCAGTTCTTC
>-|-|TRBJ2-1|TRBV3-1/TRBV3-2
CASSQPLYNEQFF
TGTGCCAGCAGCCAACCGTTATACAATGAGCAGTTCTTC
>-|TRBD1|TRBJ2-5|TRBV6-5
CASLSTGLGETQYF
TGTGCCAGCCTCTCGACAGGGTTGGGAGAGACCCAGTACTTC
>-|-|TRBJ2-5|TRBV15
CATSSPGHLGETQYF
TGTGCCACCAGCAGCCCGGGACATCTAGGGGAGACCCAGTACTTC
>few|-|TRBJ2-7|TRBV9
CASSVGGGYSEQYF
TGTGCCAGCAGCGTAGGAGGGGGATATAGCGAGCAGTACTTC
>once|TRBD2|TRBJ2-3|TRBV2
CASTLAGGPGKTQYF
TGTGCCAGCACCTTAGCGGGAGGGCCAGGGAAAACGCAGTATTTT
>-|TRBD1|TRBJ2-3|TRBV9
CASSVGEGQGLDTQYF
TGTGCCAGCAGCGTAGGGGAGGGACAGGGCTTGGATACGCAGTATTTT
>-|-|TRBJ2-5|TRBV27
CASSFYNIQGRRTKETQYF
TGTGCCAGCAGTTTCTACAACATACAGGGAAGGCGCACCAAAGAGACCCAGTACTTC
>-|TRBD2|TRBJ2-7|TRBV11-1
CASSFQGGGADEQYF
TGTGCCAGCAGCTTTCAGGGCGGGGGGGCAGACGAGCAGTACTTC
>-|TRBD2|TRBJ2-2|TRBV7-6
CASSLLAGGNTGELFF
TGTGCCAGCAGCTTATTAGCGGGGGGGAACACCGGGGAGCTGTTTTTT
>few|-|TRBJ1-1|TRBV5-1
CASSLGSIMNTEAFF
TGCGCCAGCAGCTTGGGAAGCATCATGAACACTGAAGCTTTCTTT
>-|TRBD1|TRBJ2-7|TRBV11-2
CASSSHSGTGGSEQYF
TGTGCCAGCAGCTCCCACTCCGGGACAGGGGGTTCCGAGCAGTACTTC
>-|TRBD1|TRBJ2-7|TRBV6-5
CASSSGTGFYEQYF
TGTGCCAGCAGTTCCGGGACAGGGTTCTACGAGCAGTACTTC
>-|TRBD2|TRBJ2-7|TRBV18
CASSPLAGGSYEQYF
TGTGCCAGCTCACCACTAGCGGGAGGAAGCTACGAGCAGTACTTC
>-|-|TRBJ1-5|TRBV18
CASSPAGNSNQPQHF
TGTGCCAGCTCACCTGCAGGTAATAGCAATCAGCCCCAGCATTTT
>-|-|TRBJ1-5|TRBV21-1
CASSKGRGAPDPNQPQHF
TGTGCCAGCAGCAAGGGACGGGGGGCCCCTGATCCCAATCAGCCCCAGCATTTT
>-|TRBD2|TRBJ2-2|TRBV7-8
CASSIASGGTGELFF
TGTGCCAGCAGCATAGCGAGCGGGGGCACCGGGGAGCTGTTTTTT
>-|TRBD1|TRBJ1-2|TRBV6-2/TRBV6-3
CASSSPWTGNYGYTF
TGTGCCAGCAGTTCCCCATGGACAGGAAACTATGGCTACACCTTC